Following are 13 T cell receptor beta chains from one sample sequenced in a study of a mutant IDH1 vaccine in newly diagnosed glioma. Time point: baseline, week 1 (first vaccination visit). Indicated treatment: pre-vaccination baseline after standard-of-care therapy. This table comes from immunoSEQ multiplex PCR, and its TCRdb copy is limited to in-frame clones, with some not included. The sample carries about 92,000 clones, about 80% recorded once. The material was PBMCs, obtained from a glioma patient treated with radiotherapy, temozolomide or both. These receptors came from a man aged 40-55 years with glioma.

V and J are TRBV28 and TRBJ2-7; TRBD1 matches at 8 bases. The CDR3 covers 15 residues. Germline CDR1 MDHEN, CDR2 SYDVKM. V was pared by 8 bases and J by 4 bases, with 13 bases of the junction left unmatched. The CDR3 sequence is CASPPHGRGHYEQYF. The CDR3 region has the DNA TGTGCCAGCCCACCCCATGGCAGGGGGCATTACGAGCAGTACTTC.

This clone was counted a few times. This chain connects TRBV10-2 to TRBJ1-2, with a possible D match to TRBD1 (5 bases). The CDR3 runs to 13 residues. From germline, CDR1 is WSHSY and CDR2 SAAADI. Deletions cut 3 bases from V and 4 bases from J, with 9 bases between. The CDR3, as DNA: TGCGCCAGCAGTGAAGGGGCGTTCTATGGCTACACCTTC. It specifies CASSEGAFYGYTF.

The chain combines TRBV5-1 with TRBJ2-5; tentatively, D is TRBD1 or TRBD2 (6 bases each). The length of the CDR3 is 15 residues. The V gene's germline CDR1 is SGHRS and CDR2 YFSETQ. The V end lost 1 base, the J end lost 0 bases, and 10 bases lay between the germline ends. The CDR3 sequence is CASSLSGANQETQYF. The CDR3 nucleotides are TGCGCCAGCAGCTTGTCGGGGGCCAACCAAGAGACCCAGTACTTC.

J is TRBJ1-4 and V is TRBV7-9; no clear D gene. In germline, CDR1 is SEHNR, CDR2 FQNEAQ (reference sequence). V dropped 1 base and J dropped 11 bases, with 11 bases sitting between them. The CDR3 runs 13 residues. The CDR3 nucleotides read TGTGCCAGCAGCTTAGGCCCCACTGGGAAACTGTTTTTT. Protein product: CASSLGPTGKLFF. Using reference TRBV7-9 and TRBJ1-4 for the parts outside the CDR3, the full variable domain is DTGVSQNPRHKITKRGQNVTFRCDPISEHNRLYWYRQTLGQGPEFLTYFQNEAQLEKSRLLSDRFSAERPKGSFSTLEIQRTEQGDSAMYLCASSLGPTGKLFFGSGTQLSVL.

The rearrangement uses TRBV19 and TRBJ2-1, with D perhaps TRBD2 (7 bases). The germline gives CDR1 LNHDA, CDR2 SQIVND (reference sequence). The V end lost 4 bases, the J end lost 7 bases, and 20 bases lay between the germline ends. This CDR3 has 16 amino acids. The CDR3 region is CASSTPLGGRMNEQFF. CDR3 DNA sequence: TGTGCCAGTAGTACGCCCCTCGGGGGGCGCATGAATGAGCAGTTCTTC.

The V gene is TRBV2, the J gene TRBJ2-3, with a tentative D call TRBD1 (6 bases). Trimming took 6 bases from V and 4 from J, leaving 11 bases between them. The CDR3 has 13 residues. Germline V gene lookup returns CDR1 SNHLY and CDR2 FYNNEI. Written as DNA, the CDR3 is TGTGCCAGCAGAGCACAGGGTTCAGATACGCAGTATTTT. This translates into CASRAQGSDTQYF.

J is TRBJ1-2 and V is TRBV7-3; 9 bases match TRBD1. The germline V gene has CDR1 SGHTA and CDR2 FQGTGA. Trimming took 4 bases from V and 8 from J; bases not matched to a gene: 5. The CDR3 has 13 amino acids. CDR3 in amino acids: CASSSRTGEGYTF. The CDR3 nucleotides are TGTGCCAGCAGCTCCCGGACAGGGGAAGGCTACACCTTC.

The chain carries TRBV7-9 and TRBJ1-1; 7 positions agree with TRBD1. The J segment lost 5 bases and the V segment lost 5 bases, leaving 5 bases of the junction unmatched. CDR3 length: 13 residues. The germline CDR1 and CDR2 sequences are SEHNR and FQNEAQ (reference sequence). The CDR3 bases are TGTGCCAGCAGCCCCCCGGACAGGACTGAAGCTTTCTTT. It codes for CASSPPDRTEAFF.

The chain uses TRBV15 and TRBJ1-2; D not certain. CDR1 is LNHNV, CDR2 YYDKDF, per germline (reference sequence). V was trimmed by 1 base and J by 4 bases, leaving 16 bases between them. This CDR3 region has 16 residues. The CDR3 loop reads CATSRVRDTTGYGYTF. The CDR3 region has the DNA TGTGCCACCAGCAGAGTTAGAGACACAACGGGCTATGGCTACACCTTC.

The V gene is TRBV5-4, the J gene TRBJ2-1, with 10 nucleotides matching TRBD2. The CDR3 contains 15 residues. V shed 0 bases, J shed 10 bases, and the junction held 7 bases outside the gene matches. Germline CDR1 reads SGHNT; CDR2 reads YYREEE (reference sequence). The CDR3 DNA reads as TGTGCCAGCAGCTTGGAAGGACTAGCGGCAGGAGAGCAGTTCTTC. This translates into CASSLEGLAAGEQFF.

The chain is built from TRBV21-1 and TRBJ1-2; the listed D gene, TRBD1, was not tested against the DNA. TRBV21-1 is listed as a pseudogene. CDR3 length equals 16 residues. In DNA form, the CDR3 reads TGTGCCAGCAGCAAAGCGCGTCAAGGAAGGGGGCATGGCTACACCTTC. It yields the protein CASSKARQGRGHGYTF.

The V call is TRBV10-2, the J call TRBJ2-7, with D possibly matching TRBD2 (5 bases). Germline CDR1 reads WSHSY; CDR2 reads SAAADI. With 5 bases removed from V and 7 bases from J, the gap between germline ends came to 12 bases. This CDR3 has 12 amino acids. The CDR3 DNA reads TGCGCCAGCAGTACGCTAGCAGTTGAGCAGTACTTC. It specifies CASSTLAVEQYF.

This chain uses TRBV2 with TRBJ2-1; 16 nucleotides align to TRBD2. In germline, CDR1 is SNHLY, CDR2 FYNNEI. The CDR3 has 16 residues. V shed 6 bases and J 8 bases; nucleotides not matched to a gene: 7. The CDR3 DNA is TGTGCCAGCAGAGGAGGGACTAGCGGGAGGGAGTATGAGCAGTTCTTC. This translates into CASRGGTSGREYEQFF.